Below, one TCR beta chain is given with its context. Its antigen is undetermined. TCRdb's copy holds only in-frame clones and misses some; the assay was immunoSEQ multiplex PCR. The profile shows 25,000 to 35,000 clones, over 65% of them singletons. The trim removed 10 bases at V and 6 bases at J, leaving 6 bases unmatched. The CDR3 is 13 amino acids. CDR1 and CDR2 from the germline V gene are SNHLY and FYNNEI. The data stem from a study of Tregs in tolerant kidney transplant recipients. The study's findings and limits: This study did not directly address biological reproducibility. Tregs expanded with activated donor B cells seemed most donor-specific.

The chain uses TRBV2 and TRBJ1-6; 7 bases are a match to TRBD1. The source material was Tregs from blood cultured with allogeneic cells. The source is a human donor in good health. The CDR3 nucleotides are TGTGCCACCCACAGGGACAGTAATTCACCCCTCCACTTT. It translates to CATHRDSNSPLHF.